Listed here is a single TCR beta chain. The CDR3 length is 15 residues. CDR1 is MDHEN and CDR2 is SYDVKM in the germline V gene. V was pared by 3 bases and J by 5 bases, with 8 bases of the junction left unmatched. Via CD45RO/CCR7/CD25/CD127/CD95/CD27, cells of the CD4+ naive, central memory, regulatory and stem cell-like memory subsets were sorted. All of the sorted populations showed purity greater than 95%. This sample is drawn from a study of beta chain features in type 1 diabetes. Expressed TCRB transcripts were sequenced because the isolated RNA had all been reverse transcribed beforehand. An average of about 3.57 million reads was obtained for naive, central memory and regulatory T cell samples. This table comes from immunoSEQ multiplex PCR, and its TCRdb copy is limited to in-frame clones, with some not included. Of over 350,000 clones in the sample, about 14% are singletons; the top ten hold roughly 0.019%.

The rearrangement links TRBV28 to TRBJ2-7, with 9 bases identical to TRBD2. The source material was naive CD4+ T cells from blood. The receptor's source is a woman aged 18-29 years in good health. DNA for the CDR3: TGTGCCAGCAGTTTCCCGGGACTAGCTCTAAACGAGCAGTACTTC. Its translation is CASSFPGLALNEQYF.